The present T cell receptor (beta chain) was sequenced within a study of T cell repertoires in cytomegalovirus infection. TCRdb recomputed calls from the reads with MiXCR, one row per CDR3 protein. The sample contains approximately 730,000 distinct CDR3 sequences, roughly 36% of which appear only once. This clonotype was detected a few times. The antigen remains unidentified. From germline, CDR1 is ENHRY and CDR2 SYGVKD. Trimming stripped 6 bases from V and 6 bases from J, with 13 bases between. This CDR3 is 13 amino acids long. The specimen comprised cultured PBMCs, sampled from culture after CMV antigen stimulation. The V call is TRBV10-3, the J call TRBJ2-3; D uncertain. This clonotype originated in a human donor in good health (CMV status not recorded). Some clones in this sample may be carry-over from other donors' samples. The CDR3 spells CAISGGESDTQYF. The DNA of the CDR3 is TGTGCCATCAGCGGCGGTGAGTCGGATACGCAGTATTTT.